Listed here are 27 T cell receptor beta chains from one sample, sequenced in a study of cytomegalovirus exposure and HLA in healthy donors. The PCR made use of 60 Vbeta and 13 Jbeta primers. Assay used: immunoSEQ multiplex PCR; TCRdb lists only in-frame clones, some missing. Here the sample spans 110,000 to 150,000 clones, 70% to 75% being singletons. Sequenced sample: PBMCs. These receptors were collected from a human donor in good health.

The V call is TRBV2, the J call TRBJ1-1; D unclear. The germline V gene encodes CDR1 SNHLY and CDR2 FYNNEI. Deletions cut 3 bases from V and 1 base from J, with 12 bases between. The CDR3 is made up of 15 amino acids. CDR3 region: CASSEVGGGNTEAFF. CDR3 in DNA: TGTGCCAGCAGTGAGGTGGGTGGCGGGAACACTGAAGCTTTCTTT.

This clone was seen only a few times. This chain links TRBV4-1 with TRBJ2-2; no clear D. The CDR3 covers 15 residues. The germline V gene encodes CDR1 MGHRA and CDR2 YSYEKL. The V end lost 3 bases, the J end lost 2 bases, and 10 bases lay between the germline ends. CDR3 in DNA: TGCGCCAGCAGCCATATACAACCCAACACCGGGGAGCTGTTTTTT. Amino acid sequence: CASSHIQPNTGELFF.

CDR3 amino acids: CASSPRYSQGASYEQYF. The DNA of the CDR3 is TGTGCCAGCAGCCCCCGGTACTCCCAGGGGGCGTCCTACGAGCAGTACTTC. The chain carries TRBV7-2 and TRBJ2-7, with 8 positions matching TRBD1. Unmatched junction bases numbered 13, after V lost 5 bases and J lost 1 base. Per the germline V gene, CDR1 is SGHTA and CDR2 is FQGNSA. CDR3 length: 17 residues.

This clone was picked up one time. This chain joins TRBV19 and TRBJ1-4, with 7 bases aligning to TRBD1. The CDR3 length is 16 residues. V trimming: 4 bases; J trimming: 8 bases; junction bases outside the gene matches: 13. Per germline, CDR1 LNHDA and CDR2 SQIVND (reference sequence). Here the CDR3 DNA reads TGTGCCAGTAGTACACCCCACAGATCGGGACAGGAAAAACTGTTTTTT. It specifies CASSTPHRSGQEKLFF.

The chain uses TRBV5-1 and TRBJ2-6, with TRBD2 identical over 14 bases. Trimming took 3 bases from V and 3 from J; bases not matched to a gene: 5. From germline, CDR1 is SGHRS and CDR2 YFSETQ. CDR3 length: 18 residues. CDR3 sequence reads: CASSWLTSGRVGANVLTF. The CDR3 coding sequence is TGCGCCAGCAGCTGGCTGACTAGCGGGAGGGTTGGGGCCAACGTCCTGACTTTC.

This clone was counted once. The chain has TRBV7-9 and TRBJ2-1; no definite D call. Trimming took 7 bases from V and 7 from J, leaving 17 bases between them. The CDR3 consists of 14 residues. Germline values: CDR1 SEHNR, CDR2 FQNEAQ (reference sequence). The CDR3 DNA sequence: TGTGCCAGCACCCTGGTGGGCTATCCTAATGAGCAGTTCTTC. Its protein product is CASTLVGYPNEQFF.

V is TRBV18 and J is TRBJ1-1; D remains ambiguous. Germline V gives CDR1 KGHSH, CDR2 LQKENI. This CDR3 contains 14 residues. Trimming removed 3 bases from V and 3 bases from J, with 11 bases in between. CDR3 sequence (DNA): TGTGCCAGCTCACCTCTTGGCAGATACACTGAAGCTTTCTTT. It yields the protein CASSPLGRYTEAFF.

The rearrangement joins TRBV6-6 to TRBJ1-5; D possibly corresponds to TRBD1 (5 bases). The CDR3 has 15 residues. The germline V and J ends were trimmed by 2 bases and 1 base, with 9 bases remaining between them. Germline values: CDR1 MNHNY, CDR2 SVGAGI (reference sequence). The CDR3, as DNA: TGTGCCAGCAGTTACGGGGGGAGCAGCAATCAGCCCCAGCATTTT. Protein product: CASSYGGSSNQPQHF.

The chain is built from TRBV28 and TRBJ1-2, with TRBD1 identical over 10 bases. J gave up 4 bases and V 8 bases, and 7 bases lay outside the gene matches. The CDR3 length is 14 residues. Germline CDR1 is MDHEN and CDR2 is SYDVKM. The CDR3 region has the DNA TGTGCCAGCTACGGGACAGGGGAATCCTATGGCTACACCTTC. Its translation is CASYGTGESYGYTF.

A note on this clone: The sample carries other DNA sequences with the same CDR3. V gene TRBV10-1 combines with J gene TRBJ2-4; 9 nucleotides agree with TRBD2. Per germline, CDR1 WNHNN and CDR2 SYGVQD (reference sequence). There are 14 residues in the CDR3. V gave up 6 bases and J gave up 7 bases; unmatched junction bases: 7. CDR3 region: CASSEVAGANIQYF. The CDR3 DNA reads TGCGCCAGCAGCGAAGTAGCGGGAGCCAACATTCAGTACTTC.

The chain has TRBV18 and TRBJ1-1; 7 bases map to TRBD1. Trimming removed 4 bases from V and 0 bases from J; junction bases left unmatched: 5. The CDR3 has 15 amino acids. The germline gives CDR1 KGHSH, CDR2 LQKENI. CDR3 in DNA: TGTGCCAGCTCACGAGAGACAGGGATGAACACTGAAGCTTTCTTT. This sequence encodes CASSRETGMNTEAFF.

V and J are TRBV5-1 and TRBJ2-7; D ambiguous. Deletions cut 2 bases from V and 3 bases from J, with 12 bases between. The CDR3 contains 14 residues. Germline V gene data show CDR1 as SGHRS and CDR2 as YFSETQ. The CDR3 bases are TGCGCCAGCAGCTTAGGCGGCGGCAACTACGAGCAGTACTTC. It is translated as CASSLGGGNYEQYF.

The CDR3 loop reads CSVVGLAGDEQYF. The CDR3, as DNA: TGCAGCGTTGTGGGACTAGCGGGAGACGAGCAGTACTTC. The chain uses TRBV29-1 and TRBJ2-7; 14 nucleotides line up with TRBD2. J was trimmed by 5 bases and V by 4 bases; bases with no gene match: 1. Germline CDR1 is SQVTM and CDR2 is ANQGSEA. The CDR3 consists of 13 residues.

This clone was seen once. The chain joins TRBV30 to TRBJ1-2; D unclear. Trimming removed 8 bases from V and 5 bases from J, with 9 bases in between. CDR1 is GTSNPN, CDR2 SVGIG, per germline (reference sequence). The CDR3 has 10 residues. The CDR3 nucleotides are TGTGCCACAAGAAGATATGGCTACACCTTC. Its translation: CATRRYGYTF. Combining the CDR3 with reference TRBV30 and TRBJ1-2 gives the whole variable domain SQTIHQWPATLVQPVGSPLSLECTVEGTSNPNLYWYRQAAGRGLQLLFYSVGIGQISSEVPQNLSASRPQDRQFILSSKKLLLSDSGFYLCATRRYGYTFGSGTRLTVV.

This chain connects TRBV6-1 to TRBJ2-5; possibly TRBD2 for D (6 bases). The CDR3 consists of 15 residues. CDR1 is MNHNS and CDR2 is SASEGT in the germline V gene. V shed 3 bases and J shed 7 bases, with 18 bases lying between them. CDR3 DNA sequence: TGTGCCAGCAGTGACGGGACTCGCCGGCGGAGGACCCAGTACTTC. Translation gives CASSDGTRRRRTQYF.

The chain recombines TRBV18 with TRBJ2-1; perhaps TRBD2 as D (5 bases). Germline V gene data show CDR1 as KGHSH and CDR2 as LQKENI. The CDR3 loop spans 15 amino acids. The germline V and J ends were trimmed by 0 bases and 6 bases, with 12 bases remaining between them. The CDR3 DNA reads TGTGCCAGCTCACCACCGGGTTGGGGAGTCAATGAGCAGTTCTTC. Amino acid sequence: CASSPPGWGVNEQFF. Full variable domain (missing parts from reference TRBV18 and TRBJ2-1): NAGVMQNPRHLVRRRGQEARLRCSPMKGHSHVYWYRQLPEEGLKFMVYLQKENIIDESGMPKERFSAEFPKEGPSILRIQQVVRGDSAAYFCASSPPGWGVNEQFFGPGTRLTVL.

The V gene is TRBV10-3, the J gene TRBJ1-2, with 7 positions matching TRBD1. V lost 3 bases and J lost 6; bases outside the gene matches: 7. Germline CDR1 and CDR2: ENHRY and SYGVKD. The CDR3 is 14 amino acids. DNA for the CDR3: TGTGCCATCAGTGACTCCAACAGGGGTAATGGCTACACCTTC. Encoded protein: CAISDSNRGNGYTF.

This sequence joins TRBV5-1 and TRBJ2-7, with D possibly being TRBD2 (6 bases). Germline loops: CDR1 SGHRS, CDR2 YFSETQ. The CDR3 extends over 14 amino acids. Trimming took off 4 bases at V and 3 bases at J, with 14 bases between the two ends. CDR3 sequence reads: CASSPRDGYYEQYF. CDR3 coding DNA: TGCGCCAGCAGCCCGCGGGACGGTTACTACGAGCAGTACTTC.

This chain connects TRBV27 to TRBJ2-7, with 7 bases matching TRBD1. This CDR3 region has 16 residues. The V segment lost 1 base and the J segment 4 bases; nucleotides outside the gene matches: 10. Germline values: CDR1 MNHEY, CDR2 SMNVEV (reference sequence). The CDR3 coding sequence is TGTGCCAGCAGTTTATTAGCCGGACAGGTTCCTTACGAGCAGTACTTC. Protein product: CASSLLAGQVPYEQYF.

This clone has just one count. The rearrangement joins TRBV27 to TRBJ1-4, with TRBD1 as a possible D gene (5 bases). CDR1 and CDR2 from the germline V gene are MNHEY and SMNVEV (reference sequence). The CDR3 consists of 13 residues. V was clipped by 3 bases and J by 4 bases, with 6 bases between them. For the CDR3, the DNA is TGTGCCAGCAGTTTCGGGGGTAATGAAAAACTGTTTTTT. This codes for CASSFGGNEKLFF.

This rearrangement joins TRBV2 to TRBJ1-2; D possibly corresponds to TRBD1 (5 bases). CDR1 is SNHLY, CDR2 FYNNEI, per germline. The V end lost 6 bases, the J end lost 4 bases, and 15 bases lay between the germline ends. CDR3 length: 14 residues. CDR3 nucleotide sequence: TGTGCCAGCAGACATCGACAGAGAGTCTATGGCTACACCTTC. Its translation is CASRHRQRVYGYTF.

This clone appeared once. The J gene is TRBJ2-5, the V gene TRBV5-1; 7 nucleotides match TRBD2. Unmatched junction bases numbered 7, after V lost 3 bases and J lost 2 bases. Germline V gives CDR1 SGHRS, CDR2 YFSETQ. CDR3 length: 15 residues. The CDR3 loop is CASSSLAQSQETQYF. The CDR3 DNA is TGCGCCAGCAGCTCACTAGCGCAATCTCAAGAGACCCAGTACTTC.

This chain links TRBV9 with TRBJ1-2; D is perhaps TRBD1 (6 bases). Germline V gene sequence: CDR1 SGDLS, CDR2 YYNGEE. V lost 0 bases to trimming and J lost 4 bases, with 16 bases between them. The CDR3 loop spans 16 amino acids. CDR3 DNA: TGTGCCAGCAGCGTAGGAGGCACGGAGGACAGCTATGGCTACACCTTC. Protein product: CASSVGGTEDSYGYTF.

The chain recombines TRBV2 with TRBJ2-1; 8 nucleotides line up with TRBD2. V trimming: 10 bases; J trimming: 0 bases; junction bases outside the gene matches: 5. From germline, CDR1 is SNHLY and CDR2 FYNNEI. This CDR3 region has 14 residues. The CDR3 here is CAIRLASSYNEQFF. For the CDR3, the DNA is TGTGCCATCCGACTAGCGAGCTCCTACAATGAGCAGTTCTTC. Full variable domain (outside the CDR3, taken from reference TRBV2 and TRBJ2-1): EPEVTQTPSHQVTQMGQEVILRCVPISNHLYFYWYRQILGQKVEFLVSFYNNEISEKSEIFDDQFSVERPDGSNFTLKIRSTKLEDSAMYFCAIRLASSYNEQFFGPGTRLTVL.

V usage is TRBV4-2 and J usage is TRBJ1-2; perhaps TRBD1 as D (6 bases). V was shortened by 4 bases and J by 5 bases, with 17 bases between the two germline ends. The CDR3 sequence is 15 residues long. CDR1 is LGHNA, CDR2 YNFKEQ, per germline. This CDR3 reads CASSPPGWGLYGYTF. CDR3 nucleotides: TGTGCCAGCAGCCCCCCTGGATGGGGGCTATATGGCTACACCTTC.

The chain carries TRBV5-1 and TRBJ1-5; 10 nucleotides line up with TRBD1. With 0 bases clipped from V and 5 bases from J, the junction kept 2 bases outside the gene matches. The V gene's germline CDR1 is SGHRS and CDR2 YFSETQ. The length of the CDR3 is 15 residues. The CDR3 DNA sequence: TGCGCCAGCAGCTTGGGACAGGGGGCATATCAGCCCCAGCATTTT. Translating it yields CASSLGQGAYQPQHF.

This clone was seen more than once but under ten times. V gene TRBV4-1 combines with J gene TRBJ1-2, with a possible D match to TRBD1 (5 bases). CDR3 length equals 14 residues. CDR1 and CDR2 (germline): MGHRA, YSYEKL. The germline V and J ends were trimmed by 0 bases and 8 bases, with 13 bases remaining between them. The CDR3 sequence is CASSQDTGFWGYTF. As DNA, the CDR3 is TGCGCCAGCAGCCAAGATACAGGATTTTGGGGCTACACCTTC.